This T cell receptor beta chain was recovered during a study of T cells in Graves' hyperthyroidism and ophthalmopathy. The source material, RNA transcripts, was used to amplify TCR beta CDR3 regions. Carried out on the TCR CDR3, a first-round RT-PCR used the HTBI primer set. TCRdb used MiXCR to reprocess the multiplex PCR reads, holding one entry per CDR3 protein. There are a few hundred thousand distinct CDR3 sequences in the sample; 46% occur only once, and about 8.3% lies in the top ten. CDR3 length: 14 amino acids. Germline V gene data show CDR1 as LGHDT and CDR2 as YNNKEL (reference sequence). The ends were cut back, 1 base at V and 4 bases at J, with 10 bases in the middle. Many counts were recorded for this clonotype.

Material: peripheral blood or thyroid tissue (not recorded which). The clonotype was recovered from a woman under 30 with Graves' hyperthyroidism. V and J are TRBV3-1 and TRBJ1-2; a possible D gene is TRBD1 (5 bases). CDR3 sequence (DNA): TGTGCCAGCAGCCAAGTTTCAGGGCGCTATGGCTACACCTTC. Amino acid sequence: CASSQVSGRYGYTF.